This T cell receptor (beta chain) appears in the sequencing data of a study of T cell changes during pregnancy in multiple sclerosis. TCRdb keeps only in-frame clones here, not all; method: immunoSEQ multiplex PCR. Of roughly 46,000 clones in the sample, around 93% were seen once. This CDR3 contains 14 residues. Germline loops: CDR1 SGHVS, CDR2 FNYEAQ. V dropped 0 bases and J dropped 1 base, with 6 bases sitting between them. The sequence was collected from a female donor with multiple sclerosis, enrolled in a pregnancy study. J is TRBJ1-1 and V is TRBV7-6, with no clear D. Sequencing used CD8+ T cells from peripheral blood mononuclear cells, obtained in the first trimester of pregnancy. CDR3 nucleotides: TGTGCCAGCAGCTTAGCGTACGGGAACACTGAAGCTTTCTTT. It yields the protein CASSLAYGNTEAFF.